A selection of T cell receptor beta chains follows, all from one sample in a study of shared clonotypes between healthy human individuals. Clones were sequenced by immunoSEQ multiplex PCR, and TCRdb holds only the in-frame ones, with some missing. The sample records hundreds of thousands of clones, around 72% being singletons. The sequenced sample was memory CD4+ T cells sorted from blood. The receptors were gathered from a woman aged 30 to 39 in good health. Each CDR3 is given with its conserved first and last residue. Fields, in order: clone size, J gene, V gene, D gene, CDR3 DNA, CDR3 protein. D genes are given only for firm matches. Some rows mark clone size as missing; the rest say once, few, many or name a class of expanded clone.

clone_size: -
j_call: TRBJ2-5
v_call: TRBV4-1
d_call: TRBD2
cdr3_nt: TGCGCCAGCAGCCAACCATATAGCGGGAGAGAGACCCAGTACTTC
cdr3_aa: CASSQPYSGRETQYF

clone_size: once
j_call: TRBJ2-7
v_call: TRBV18
d_call: -
cdr3_nt: TGTGCCAGCTCACCGAGGCCGATCTCCTACGAGCAGTACTTC
cdr3_aa: CASSPRPISYEQYF

clone_size: -
j_call: TRBJ2-3
v_call: TRBV30
d_call: TRBD2
cdr3_nt: TGTGCCTGGAGGTCCGAGACAGGGACAGCGGGAGGGACAGATACGCAGTATTTT
cdr3_aa: CAWRSETGTAGGTDTQYF

clone_size: -
j_call: TRBJ2-3
v_call: TRBV5-1
d_call: -
cdr3_nt: TGCGCCAGCAGCTTGGCCTTCCTCACAGATACGCAGTATTTT
cdr3_aa: CASSLAFLTDTQYF

clone_size: -
j_call: TRBJ2-2
v_call: TRBV5-1
d_call: -
cdr3_nt: TGCGCCAGCAGCCCAACCGCGGGGTACACCGGGGAGCTGTTTTTT
cdr3_aa: CASSPTAGYTGELFF

clone_size: -
j_call: TRBJ1-1
v_call: TRBV18
d_call: -
cdr3_nt: TGTGCCAGCTCACCTTCAGTTGGGGAAGCTTTCTTT
cdr3_aa: CASSPSVGEAFF

clone_size: -
j_call: TRBJ2-7
v_call: TRBV28
d_call: TRBD2
cdr3_nt: TGTGCCAGCACCAGAGCGGGATTACGCAGCTCCTACGAGCAGTACTTC
cdr3_aa: CASTRAGLRSSYEQYF

clone_size: -
j_call: TRBJ2-7
v_call: TRBV11-2
d_call: TRBD1
cdr3_nt: TGTGCCAGCAGCTCCGCCGGGACAGTTAGCTCCTACGAGCAGTACTTC
cdr3_aa: CASSSAGTVSSYEQYF

clone_size: -
j_call: TRBJ2-5
v_call: TRBV6-5
d_call: TRBD2
cdr3_nt: TGTGCCAGCAGTCGGCCGGGACGGGGAGGGGAGACCCAGTACTTC
cdr3_aa: CASSRPGRGGETQYF

clone_size: few
j_call: TRBJ2-7
v_call: TRBV30
d_call: -
cdr3_nt: TGTGCCTGGAGTCCCCCGTGGGCCCCTTACGAGCAGTACTTC
cdr3_aa: CAWSPPWAPYEQYF

clone_size: -
j_call: TRBJ2-3
v_call: TRBV5-1
d_call: TRBD2
cdr3_nt: TGCGCCAGCAGCCTGATAGCGGGAGGGCCCGATACGCAGTATTTT
cdr3_aa: CASSLIAGGPDTQYF

clone_size: few
j_call: TRBJ1-3
v_call: TRBV5-1
d_call: -
cdr3_nt: TGCGCCAGCAGCTTGGACAGCGAAAACACCATATATTTT
cdr3_aa: CASSLDSENTIYF

clone_size: -
j_call: TRBJ2-7
v_call: TRBV5-1
d_call: TRBD1
cdr3_nt: TGCGCCAGCAGCACCTCCACAGGGGGTAACGAGCAGTACTTC
cdr3_aa: CASSTSTGGNEQYF

clone_size: few
j_call: TRBJ2-6
v_call: TRBV19
d_call: -
cdr3_nt: TGTGCCAGTACTCTACAGGGCCCTGGGGCCAACGTCCTGACTTTC
cdr3_aa: CASTLQGPGANVLTF

clone_size: -
j_call: TRBJ2-7
v_call: TRBV18
d_call: -
cdr3_nt: TGTGCCAGCTCACCACCGGCCGCCTACGAGCAGTACTTC
cdr3_aa: CASSPPAAYEQYF

clone_size: -
j_call: TRBJ2-1
v_call: TRBV6-6
d_call: TRBD2
cdr3_nt: TGTGCCAGCAGTGACGGGACTAGCGCTTACAATGAGCAGTTCTTC
cdr3_aa: CASSDGTSAYNEQFF

clone_size: -
j_call: TRBJ1-2
v_call: TRBV6-6
d_call: -
cdr3_nt: TGTGCCAGCAGTTACCAGCTTTATTCCTATGGCTACACCTTC
cdr3_aa: CASSYQLYSYGYTF

clone_size: few
j_call: TRBJ1-2
v_call: TRBV5-1
d_call: TRBD1
cdr3_nt: TGCGCCAGCAGCTCCCAGGGGGAGTATGGCTACACCTTC
cdr3_aa: CASSSQGEYGYTF

clone_size: -
j_call: TRBJ2-7
v_call: TRBV5-1
d_call: TRBD1
cdr3_nt: TGCGCCAGCAGCTTTAGCCCGGGACAGGGAGGCGAGCAGTACTTC
cdr3_aa: CASSFSPGQGGEQYF